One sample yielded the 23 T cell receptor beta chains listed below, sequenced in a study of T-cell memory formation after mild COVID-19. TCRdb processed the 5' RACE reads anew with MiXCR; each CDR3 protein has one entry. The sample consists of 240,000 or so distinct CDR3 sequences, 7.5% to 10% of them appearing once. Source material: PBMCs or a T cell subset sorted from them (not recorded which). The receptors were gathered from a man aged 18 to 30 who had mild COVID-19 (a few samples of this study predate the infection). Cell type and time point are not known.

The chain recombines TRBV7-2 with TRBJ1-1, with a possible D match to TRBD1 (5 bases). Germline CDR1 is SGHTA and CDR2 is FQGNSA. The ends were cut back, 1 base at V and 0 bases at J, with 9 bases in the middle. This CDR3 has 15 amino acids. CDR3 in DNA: TGTGCCAGCAGCTTAGTGGGCAGGGTGAACACTGAAGCTTTCTTT. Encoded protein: CASSLVGRVNTEAFF.

CDR3 sequence reads: CSVAWESYEQYF. The CDR3 nucleotides are TGCAGCGTTGCGTGGGAGTCCTACGAGCAGTACTTC. J is TRBJ2-7 and V is TRBV29-1; maybe TRBD2 (5 bases). CDR3 length equals 12 residues. Germline-derived CDR1 and CDR2 are SQVTM and ANQGSEA. Trimming took 4 bases from V and 1 from J, leaving 8 bases between them.

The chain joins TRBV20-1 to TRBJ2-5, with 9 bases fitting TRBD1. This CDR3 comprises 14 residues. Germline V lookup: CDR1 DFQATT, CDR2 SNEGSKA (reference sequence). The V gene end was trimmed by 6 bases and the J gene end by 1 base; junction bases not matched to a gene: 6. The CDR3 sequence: CSARTGAAQETQYF. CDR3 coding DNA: TGCAGTGCGCGGACAGGGGCGGCCCAAGAGACCCAGTACTTC.

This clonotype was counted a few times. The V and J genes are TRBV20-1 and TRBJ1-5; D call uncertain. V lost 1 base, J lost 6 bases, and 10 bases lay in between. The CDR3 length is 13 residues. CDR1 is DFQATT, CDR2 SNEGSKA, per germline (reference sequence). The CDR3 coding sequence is TGCAGTGCTAGAGGGGGTCGGGGTCAGCCCCAGCATTTT. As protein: CSARGGRGQPQHF.

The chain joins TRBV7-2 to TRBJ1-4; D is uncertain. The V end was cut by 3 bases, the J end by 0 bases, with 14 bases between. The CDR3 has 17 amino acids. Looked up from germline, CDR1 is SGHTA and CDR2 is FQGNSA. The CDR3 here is CASSFGISSPTNEKLFF. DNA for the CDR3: TGTGCCAGCAGCTTCGGAATCTCATCCCCAACTAATGAAAAACTGTTTTTT.

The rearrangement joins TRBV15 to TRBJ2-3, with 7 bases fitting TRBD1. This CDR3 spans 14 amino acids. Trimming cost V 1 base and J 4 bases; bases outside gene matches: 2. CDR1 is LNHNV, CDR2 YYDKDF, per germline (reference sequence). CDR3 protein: CATSRARGSDTQYF. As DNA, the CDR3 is TGTGCCACCAGCAGAGCCAGGGGGTCAGATACGCAGTATTTT.

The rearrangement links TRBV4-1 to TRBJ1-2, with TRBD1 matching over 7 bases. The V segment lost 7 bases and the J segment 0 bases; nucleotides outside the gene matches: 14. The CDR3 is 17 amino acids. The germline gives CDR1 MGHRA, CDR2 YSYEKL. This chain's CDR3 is CASTPPTRGQSNYGYTF. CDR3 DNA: TGCGCCAGCACCCCACCGACACGGGGACAGTCTAACTATGGCTACACCTTC.

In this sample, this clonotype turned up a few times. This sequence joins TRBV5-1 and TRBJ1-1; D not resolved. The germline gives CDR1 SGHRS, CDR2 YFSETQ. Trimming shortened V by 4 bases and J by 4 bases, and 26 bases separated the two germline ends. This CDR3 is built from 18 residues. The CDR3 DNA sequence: TGCGCCAGCAGCCACCCAAGTCTTGCCCACGGGAAAGGCACTGAAGCTTTCTTT. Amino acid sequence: CASSHPSLAHGKGTEAFF.

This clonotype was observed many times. The CDR3 DNA is TGCGCCAGCAGCCAGTGGGGTCGTGGTGAGCAGTTCTTC. As protein: CASSQWGRGEQFF. V usage is TRBV5-1 and J usage is TRBJ2-1; D call uncertain. Trimming removed 4 bases from V and 9 bases from J, with 14 bases in between. Germline V gives CDR1 SGHRS, CDR2 YFSETQ. This CDR3 has 13 residues.

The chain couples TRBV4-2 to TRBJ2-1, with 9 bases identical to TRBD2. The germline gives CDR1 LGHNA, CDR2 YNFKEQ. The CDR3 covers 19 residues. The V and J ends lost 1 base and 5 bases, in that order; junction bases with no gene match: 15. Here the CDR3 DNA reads TGTGCCAGCAGCCAAGTGGGCGGAAGAAGGGCTAGCGGGGACAATGAGCAGTTCTTC. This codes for CASSQVGGRRASGDNEQFF.

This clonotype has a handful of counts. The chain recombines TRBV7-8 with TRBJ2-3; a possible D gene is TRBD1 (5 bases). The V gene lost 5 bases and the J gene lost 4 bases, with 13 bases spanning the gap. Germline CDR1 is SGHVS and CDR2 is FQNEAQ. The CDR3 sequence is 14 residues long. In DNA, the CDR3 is TGTGCCAGCAGCCTGCGACAGTTTGCAGATACGCAGTATTTT. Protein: CASSLRQFADTQYF.

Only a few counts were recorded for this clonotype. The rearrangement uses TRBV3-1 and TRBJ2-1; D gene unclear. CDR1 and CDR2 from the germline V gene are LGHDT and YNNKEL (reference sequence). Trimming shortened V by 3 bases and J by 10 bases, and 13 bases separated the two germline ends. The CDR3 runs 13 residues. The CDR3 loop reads CASSHGPEGEQFF. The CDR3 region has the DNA TGTGCCAGCAGCCACGGACCGGAAGGGGAGCAGTTCTTC.

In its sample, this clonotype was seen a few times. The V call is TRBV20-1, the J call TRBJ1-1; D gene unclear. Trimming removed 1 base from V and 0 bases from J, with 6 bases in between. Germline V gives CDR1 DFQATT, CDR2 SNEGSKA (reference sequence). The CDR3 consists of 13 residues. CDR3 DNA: TGCAGTGCTAGAGGGACTCTGAACACTGAAGCTTTCTTT. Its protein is CSARGTLNTEAFF.

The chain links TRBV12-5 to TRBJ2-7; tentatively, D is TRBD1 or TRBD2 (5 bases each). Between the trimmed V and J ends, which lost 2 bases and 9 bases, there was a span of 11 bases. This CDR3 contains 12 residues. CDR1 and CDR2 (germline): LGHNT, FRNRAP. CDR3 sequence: CASGLSRERQYF. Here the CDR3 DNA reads TGTGCTAGTGGTTTGTCCAGGGAGAGGCAGTACTTC.

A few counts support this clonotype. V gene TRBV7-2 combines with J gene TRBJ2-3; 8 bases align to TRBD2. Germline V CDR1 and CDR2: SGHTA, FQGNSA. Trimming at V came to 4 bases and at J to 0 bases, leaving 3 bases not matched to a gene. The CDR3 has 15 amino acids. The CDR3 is CASSSSGSSTDTQYF. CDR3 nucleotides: TGTGCCAGCAGCTCTAGCGGGTCTAGCACAGATACGCAGTATTTT.

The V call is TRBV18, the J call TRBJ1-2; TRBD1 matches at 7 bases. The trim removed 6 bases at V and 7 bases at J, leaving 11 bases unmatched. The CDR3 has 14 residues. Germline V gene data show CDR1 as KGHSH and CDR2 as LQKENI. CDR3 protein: CASSPQKQGTGYTF. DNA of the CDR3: TGTGCCAGCTCCCCTCAAAAACAGGGGACTGGCTACACCTTC.

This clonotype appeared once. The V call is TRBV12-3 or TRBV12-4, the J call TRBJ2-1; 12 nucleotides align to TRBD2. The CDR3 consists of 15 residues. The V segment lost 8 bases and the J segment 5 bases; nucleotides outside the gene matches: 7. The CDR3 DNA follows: TGTGCCAGCTGCCTGACTAGCGGGGGCCACAATGAGCAGTTCTTC. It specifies CASCLTSGGHNEQFF.

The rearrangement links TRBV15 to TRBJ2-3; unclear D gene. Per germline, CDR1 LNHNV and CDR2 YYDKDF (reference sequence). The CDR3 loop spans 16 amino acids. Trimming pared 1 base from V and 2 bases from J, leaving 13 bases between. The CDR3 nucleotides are TGTGCCACCAGCAGAGGGGCGTCGGCTATCACAGATACGCAGTATTTT. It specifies CATSRGASAITDTQYF.

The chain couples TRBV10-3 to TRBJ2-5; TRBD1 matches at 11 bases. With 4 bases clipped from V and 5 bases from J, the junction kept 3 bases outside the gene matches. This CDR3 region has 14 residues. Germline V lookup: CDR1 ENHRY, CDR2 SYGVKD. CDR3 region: CAISGGTGGETQYF. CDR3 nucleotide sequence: TGTGCCATCAGTGGTGGGACAGGGGGTGAGACCCAGTACTTC.

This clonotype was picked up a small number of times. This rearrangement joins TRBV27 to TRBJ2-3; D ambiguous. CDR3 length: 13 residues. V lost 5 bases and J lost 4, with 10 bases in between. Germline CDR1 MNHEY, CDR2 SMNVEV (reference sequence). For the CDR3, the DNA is TGTGCCAGCAGTCCCCGGGCCTCAGATACGCAGTATTTT. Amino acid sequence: CASSPRASDTQYF.

CDR3 in amino acids: CASSQDRRQGGIEKLFF. For the CDR3, the DNA is TGCGCCAGCAGCCAAGATCGGAGACAGGGCGGGATTGAAAAACTGTTTTTT. This chain joins TRBV4-3 and TRBJ1-4, with 7 bases that match TRBD1. Germline V gene data show CDR1 as LGHNA and CDR2 as YSLEER. The CDR3 runs 17 residues. Trimming at V came to 0 bases and at J to 7 bases, leaving 11 bases not matched to a gene.

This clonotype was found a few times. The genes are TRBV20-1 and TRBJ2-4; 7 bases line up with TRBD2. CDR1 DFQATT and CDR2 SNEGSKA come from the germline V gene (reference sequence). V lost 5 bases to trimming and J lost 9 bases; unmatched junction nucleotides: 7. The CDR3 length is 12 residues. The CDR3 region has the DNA TGCAGTGCTCCTCCTAGCGGTAGCATTCAGTACTTC. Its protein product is CSAPPSGSIQYF.

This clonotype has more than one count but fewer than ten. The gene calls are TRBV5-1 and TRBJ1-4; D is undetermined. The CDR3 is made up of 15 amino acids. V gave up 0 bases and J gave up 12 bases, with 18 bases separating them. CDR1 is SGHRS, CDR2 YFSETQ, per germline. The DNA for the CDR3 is TGCGCCAGCAGCTTGGTCGGCCCGCCGTTAGCGGAACTGTTTTTT. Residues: CASSLVGPPLAELFF.